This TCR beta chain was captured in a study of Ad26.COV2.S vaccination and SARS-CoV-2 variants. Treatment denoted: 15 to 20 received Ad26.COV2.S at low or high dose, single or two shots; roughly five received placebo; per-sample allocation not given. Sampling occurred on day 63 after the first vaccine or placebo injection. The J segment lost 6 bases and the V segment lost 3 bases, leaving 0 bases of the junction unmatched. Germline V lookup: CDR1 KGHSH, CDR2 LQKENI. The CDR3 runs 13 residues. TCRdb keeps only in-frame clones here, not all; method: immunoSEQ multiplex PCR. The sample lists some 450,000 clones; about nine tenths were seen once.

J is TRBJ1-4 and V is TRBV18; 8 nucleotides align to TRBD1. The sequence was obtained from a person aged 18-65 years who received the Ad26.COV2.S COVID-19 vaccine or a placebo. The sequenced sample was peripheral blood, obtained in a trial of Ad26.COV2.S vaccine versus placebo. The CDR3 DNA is TGTGCCAGCTCACCGGGACAGGATGAAAAACTGTTTTTT. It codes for CASSPGQDEKLFF.